The rows below give T cell receptor beta chains drawn from one sample of a study of blood T cells in healthy people across ages. One entry per CDR3 protein results from TCRdb running MiXCR on the 5' RACE reads. The table includes 1,800,000 or so distinct CDR3 sequences, around 42% detected once. What was sequenced was blood. Receptor source: a human donor in good health. The CDR3 runs from the conserved cysteine through the conserved F or W. D genes are given only for firm matches. Expanded clones are given a class, and other clones once, few, many or no size at all.

J gene | D gene | V gene | clone size | CDR3 DNA | CDR3 protein
TRBJ1-1 | . | TRBV12-3/TRBV12-4 | . | TGTGCCAGCAGTGAAACAGGGAAATCGGCTTTCTTT | CASSETGKSAFF
TRBJ2-3 | . | TRBV12-3/TRBV12-4 | few | TGTGCCAGCAGCCGTTCTGGGACTCGTCGCACAGATACGCAGTATTTT | CASSRSGTRRTDTQYF
TRBJ2-3 | . | TRBV5-1 | few | TGCGCCAGCAGCTTGAAATCAGAAACAGATACGCAGTATTTT | CASSLKSETDTQYF
TRBJ1-1 | . | TRBV29-1 | few | TGCAGCGTTCTGACCGGGACAGAAGCTTTCTTT | CSVLTGTEAFF
TRBJ2-1 | TRBD2 | TRBV24-1 | few | TGTGCCACGGGAGGGGCAGGCTATGAGCAGTTCTTC | CATGGAGYEQFF
TRBJ1-2 | . | TRBV20-1 | . | TGCAGTGCCAGAGGCGGATTGGTCTATGGCTACACCTTC | CSARGGLVYGYTF
TRBJ1-4 | . | TRBV7-2 | . | TGTGCCAGCAGCTTAGTAGCGGCGGGTAATGAAAAACTGTTTTTT | CASSLVAAGNEKLFF
TRBJ1-2 | . | TRBV7-9 | . | TGTGCCAGCAGCAGCGCCACCATCTATGGCTACACCTTC | CASSSATIYGYTF
TRBJ2-1 | TRBD2 | TRBV24-1 | . | TGTGCCACCAGTGAAAGGGGACTAGCGGGGTTCTCCAATGAGCAGTTCTTC | CATSERGLAGFSNEQFF
TRBJ1-1 | TRBD1 | TRBV20-1 | few | TGCAGTGCTAAGGGGGCCTCCGGAACTGAAGCTTTCTTT | CSAKGASGTEAFF
TRBJ1-6 | . | TRBV6-2/TRBV6-3 | . | TGTGCCAGCACAAAGGCCGTGGGAGGATCACCCCTCCACTTT | CASTKAVGGSPLHF
TRBJ1-1 | . | TRBV12-3/TRBV12-4 | . | TGTGCCAGCAGTTTTAGGGTCCGGGCTGAAGCTTTCTTT | CASSFRVRAEAFF
TRBJ1-1 | . | TRBV3-1 | . | TGTGCCAGCAGCCGAAGAGGATACACTGAAGCTTTCTTT | CASSRRGYTEAFF
TRBJ1-1 | TRBD1 | TRBV28 | . | TGTGCCAGCATGACAGGGTTCCGAGCTTTCTTT | CASMTGFRAFF
TRBJ2-7 | . | TRBV20-1 | few | TGCAGTGCTAGAGATCACGGGGCAGAGTGGCTTAACTACGAGCAGTACTTC | CSARDHGAEWLNYEQYF
TRBJ2-6 | . | TRBV4-1 | . | TGCGCCAGCAGCCACGACAGGAGTCCCCTCTCTGGGGCCAACGTCCTGACTTTC | CASSHDRSPLSGANVLTF
TRBJ2-7 | TRBD1 | TRBV10-3 | . | TGTGCCATCAGGGACAGGGGGGGTAACTACGAGCAGTACTTC | CAIRDRGGNYEQYF
TRBJ1-2 | . | TRBV10-3 | few | TGTGCCATCAGTGACAGTTACCGCAACTATGGCTACACCTTC | CAISDSYRNYGYTF
TRBJ1-5 | . | TRBV20-1 | few | TGCAGTGCCAGAAGGGAGGATCGCCTAAGCAATCAGCCCCAGCATTTT | CSARREDRLSNQPQHF
TRBJ1-2 | . | TRBV20-1 | . | TGCAGTGCTAGAGATACCGGTGGGGGCTACACCTTC | CSARDTGGGYTF
TRBJ2-3 | . | TRBV27 | . | TGTGCCAGCAGTTTATGGGGGCTGGGGGATACGCAGTATTTT | CASSLWGLGDTQYF
TRBJ2-3 | . | TRBV5-6 | . | TGTGCCAGCAGCTTCCAATATGCTGTTACGCAGTATTTT | CASSFQYAVTQYF
TRBJ2-7 | TRBD2 | TRBV5-1 | . | TGCGCCAGCAGCTTCCGGTCTGGGGGGGAAAACTACGAGCAGTACTTC | CASSFRSGGENYEQYF
TRBJ2-1 | TRBD2 | TRBV4-3 | . | TGCGCCAGCAGCCTTTTGACTAGCACTGAGGAGCAGTTCTTC | CASSLLTSTEEQFF
TRBJ1-5 | . | TRBV4-3 | . | TGCGCCAGCAGCCAAGACGTAAGTCAGCCCCAGCATTTT | CASSQDVSQPQHF
TRBJ2-5 | . | TRBV6-5 | few | TGTGCCAGCAGCCGTCTGCGGACTAACCACCGGGAGACCCAGTACTTC | CASSRLRTNHRETQYF
TRBJ1-3 | . | TRBV12-5 | . | TGTGCTAGTGGTTTAGCTCCATACTCTGGAAACACCATATATTTT | CASGLAPYSGNTIYF
TRBJ1-4 | TRBD1 | TRBV6-2/TRBV6-3 | . | TGTGCCAGCAGTACCTCGGACAGGGGGACTAATGAAAAACTGTTTTTT | CASSTSDRGTNEKLFF
TRBJ2-5 | TRBD2 | TRBV20-1 | . | TGCAGTGGGCTTTATGGACTAGCGGAAGAGACCCAGTACTTC | CSGLYGLAEETQYF
TRBJ2-2 | . | TRBV15 | once | TGTGCCACCAGCAGACAGGGTTCGGTCGGGGAGCTGTTTTTT | CATSRQGSVGELFF
TRBJ2-1 | TRBD2 | TRBV29-1 | few | TGCAGCGCTCCGGCGGGGGGCGGAAATGAGCAGTTCTTC | CSAPAGGGNEQFF
TRBJ1-1 | . | TRBV7-9 | . | TGTGCCAGCAGCACCCATCCGAACACTGAAGCTTTCTTT | CASSTHPNTEAFF
TRBJ1-2 | TRBD1 | TRBV10-3 | few | TGTGCCATCAGTGTCGGGACAGCCTATGGCTACACCTTC | CAISVGTAYGYTF
TRBJ2-3 | . | TRBV6-4 | many | TGTGCCAGCAGTGACGGCAGTGGGGCAGATACGCAGTATTTT | CASSDGSGADTQYF
TRBJ2-1 | TRBD2 | TRBV7-2 | . | TGTGCCAGCAGAGAATTAGCGGGGGGGGCCTACAATGAGCAGTTCTTC | CASRELAGGAYNEQFF
TRBJ2-1 | TRBD2 | TRBV7-9 | . | TGTGCCAGCAGCTTAGGCAGCGGGGGTCGTGGAGTCCAAGAGACCCAGTTCTTC | CASSLGSGGRGVQETQFF
TRBJ1-4 | . | TRBV20-1 | few | TGCAGTGCTAGTCATTCGGGGGGAACTAATGAAAAACTGTTTTTT | CSASHSGGTNEKLFF
TRBJ1-1 | . | TRBV12-3/TRBV12-4 | few | TGTGCCAGCAGCGCCTTCCGGAGGGACACTGAAGCTTTCTTT | CASSAFRRDTEAFF
TRBJ2-3 | . | TRBV11-2 | few | TGTGCCAGCACCCTGGGGGGTAACACAGATACGCAGTATTTT | CASTLGGNTDTQYF
TRBJ2-5 | . | TRBV7-6 | few | TGTGCCAGCAGCGAACTACCCAACAAAGAGACCCAGTACTTC | CASSELPNKETQYF
TRBJ2-3 | TRBD2 | TRBV12-3/TRBV12-4 | few | TGTGCCAGCAGTTACGGGACTAGCGGGGGTTACACAGATACGCAGTATTTT | CASSYGTSGGYTDTQYF
TRBJ1-5 | . | TRBV6-2/TRBV6-3 | . | TGTGCCAGCAAGAACAGAAGTAATCAGCCCCAGCATTTT | CASKNRSNQPQHF
TRBJ2-3 | . | TRBV15 | . | TGTGCCACCAGCAGAGCTCAGAGAACAGATACGCAGTATTTT | CATSRAQRTDTQYF
TRBJ1-5 | . | TRBV2 | few | TGTGCCAGCAGTGAGTGGGGCGGCGGGCAGCCCCAGCATTTT | CASSEWGGGQPQHF
TRBJ1-2 | . | TRBV7-2 | . | TGTGCCAGCACCCCGAGCCCCGGGGCACATGGCTACACCTTC | CASTPSPGAHGYTF
TRBJ1-1 | . | TRBV9 | . | TGTGCCAGCAGCCCACAGGGAGGGTTGGTGAACACTGAAGCTTTCTTT | CASSPQGGLVNTEAFF
TRBJ2-7 | TRBD1 | TRBV4-1 | many | TGCGCCAGCAGCCCCCACGGGACAGGGGTCGACGAGCAGTACTTC | CASSPHGTGVDEQYF
TRBJ1-1 | . | TRBV29-1 | many | TGCAGCGTTGACCCCCATGGGGGGAGGACTGAAGCTTTCTTT | CSVDPHGGRTEAFF
TRBJ2-5 | TRBD1 | TRBV20-1 | . | TGCAGTGCTAGAGGGGACAGAAGGGCCCAGTACTTC | CSARGDRRAQYF
TRBJ2-6 | . | TRBV3-1 | . | TGTGCCAGCAGCCCCTCGGCGGGTACTGGGGCCAACGTCCTGACTTTC | CASSPSAGTGANVLTF
TRBJ2-3 | . | TRBV9 | few | TGTGCCAGCAGCGTAGATCGGTCAGATACGCAGTATTTT | CASSVDRSDTQYF
TRBJ1-6 | . | TRBV20-1 | . | TGCAGTGCTAGAGATGGACAGTCCCCGAGAGATTCACCCCTCCACTTT | CSARDGQSPRDSPLHF
TRBJ2-1 | . | TRBV5-1 | . | TGCGCCAGCAGCTTGGTAGGGCTAGCATCCTACAATGAGCAGTTCTTC | CASSLVGLASYNEQFF
TRBJ2-1 | TRBD2 | TRBV20-1 | . | TGCAGTGCTCCGGGGACTAGCGTCAGAGGGTGGAATGAGCAGTTCTTC | CSAPGTSVRGWNEQFF
TRBJ2-7 | . | TRBV4-2 | . | TGTGCCAGCAGCCAGCTCGGACGGTCCAACGAGCAGTACTTC | CASSQLGRSNEQYF
TRBJ1-1 | . | TRBV4-1 | . | TGCGCCAGCAGCCACCATGGGGGCACTGAAGCGTTCTTT | CASSHHGGTEAFF
TRBJ1-4 | TRBD1 | TRBV9 | . | TGTGCCAGCAGCCCGGGAGGGCAGGGGGATGAAAAACTGTTTTTT | CASSPGGQGDEKLFF
TRBJ1-1 | TRBD1 | TRBV3-1 | few | TGTGCCAGCAGCCAAGAGGGGACAGGGAGGACTGAAGCTTTCTTT | CASSQEGTGRTEAFF
TRBJ2-5 | . | TRBV15 | . | TGTGCCACCAGCAGAAACCCCAGGTTTTGGGAAGAGACCCAGTACTTC | CATSRNPRFWEETQYF